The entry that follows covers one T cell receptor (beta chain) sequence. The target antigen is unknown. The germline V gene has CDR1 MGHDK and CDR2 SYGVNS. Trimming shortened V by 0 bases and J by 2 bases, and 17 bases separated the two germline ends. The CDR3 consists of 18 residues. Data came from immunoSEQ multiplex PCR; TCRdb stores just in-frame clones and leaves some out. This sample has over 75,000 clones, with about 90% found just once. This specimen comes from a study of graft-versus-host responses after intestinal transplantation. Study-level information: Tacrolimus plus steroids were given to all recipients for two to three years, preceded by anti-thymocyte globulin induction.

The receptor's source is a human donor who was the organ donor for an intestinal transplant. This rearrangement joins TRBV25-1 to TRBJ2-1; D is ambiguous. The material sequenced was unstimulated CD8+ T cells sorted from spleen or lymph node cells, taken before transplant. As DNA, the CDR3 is TGTGCCAGCAGTGAATATTCATTCTCATACTTAACCTACAATGAGCAGTTCTTC. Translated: CASSEYSFSYLTYNEQFF.